This TCR beta chain stems from a study of blood T cell repertoires in COVID-19. The CDR3 length is 16 residues. Germline loops: CDR1 SGHRS, CDR2 YFSETQ. The V segment lost 0 bases and the J segment 1 base; nucleotides outside the gene matches: 5. Per the original data handling: Cell counts per sample came from amplifying reference gene primers. The table came from immunoSEQ multiplex PCR; TCRdb's copy has only in-frame clones and leaves some out. V and J calls and clone size are as listed in that table; D and trimming were resolved from the DNA. The table records roughly 180,000 clones, about 91% of them present only once.

J is TRBJ2-5 and V is TRBV5-1; 8 bases are shared with TRBD2. This receptor was obtained from a woman aged 25 to 39 with acute or convalescent COVID-19. The sample consisted of peripheral blood. The CDR3 spells CASSLEASGGQETQYF. As DNA, the CDR3 is TGCGCCAGCAGCTTGGAAGCCAGCGGGGGCCAAGAGACCCAGTACTTC.